A selection of T cell receptor beta chains follows, all from one sample in a study of CD8 T cells in Susac syndrome. TCRdb re-called the immunoSEQ multiplex PCR reads through MiXCR, storing one row per CDR3 protein. The sample lists approximately 160,000 distinct CDR3 sequences, roughly 94% occurring once. Sequencing input: CD4+ T cells from PBMCs. These receptors all come from a human donor in good health. CDR3s include the opening cysteine and the closing phenylalanine or tryptophan. A D gene is named only where the DNA matches it firmly. Clone size, where shown, is once, few, many, or a class for clones that have expanded.

TRBJ2-7	TRBV6-1	-	-	TGTGCCAGCAAGTTGGGACGGACCTCCTACGAGCAGTACTTC	CASKLGRTSYEQYF
TRBJ2-2	TRBV4-1	once	TRBD1	TGCGCCAGCAGCCGTACGGGACAGGGAGCGAACACCGGGGAGCTGTTTTTT	CASSRTGQGANTGELFF
TRBJ2-6	TRBV5-1	-	TRBD1	TGCGCCAGCAGCTTAACAGGGGCGTCCTCTGGGGCCAACGTCCTGACTTTC	CASSLTGASSGANVLTF
TRBJ1-4	TRBV7-9	once	-	TGTGCCAGCAGCTCCTACAGGTTCGAAGAAAAACTGTTTTTT	CASSSYRFEEKLFF
TRBJ1-5	TRBV6-5	-	-	TGTGCCAGCAGTTACGGACTAGGGGTTGGACAGCCCCAGCATTTT	CASSYGLGVGQPQHF
TRBJ1-4	TRBV19	-	-	TGTGCCAGTAGTTTCTCGGACACGGCTAATGAAAAACTGTTTTTT	CASSFSDTANEKLFF
TRBJ2-4	TRBV28	once	-	TGTGCCAGCAGTTTGGGCCAGACAAACATTCAGTACTTC	CASSLGQTNIQYF
TRBJ2-7	TRBV20-1	-	-	TGCAGTGCTAGAGCCCCGGAGGGGGGTGGGGGATCCTACGAGCAGTACTTC	CSARAPEGGGGSYEQYF
TRBJ2-3	TRBV7-9	-	-	TGTGCCAGCAGTTCCATACCAGGTGCGGATACGCAGTATTTT	CASSSIPGADTQYF
TRBJ1-4	TRBV28	once	-	TGTGCCAGCAGTTCAGGGGAGTCAAGAGAAAAACTGTTTTTT	CASSSGESREKLFF
TRBJ2-3	TRBV20-1	-	-	TGCAGTGCCGGTACAGGGCTGGAAGATACGCAGTATTTT	CSAGTGLEDTQYF